This T cell receptor (beta chain) was profiled in a study of cytomegalovirus exposure and HLA in healthy donors. PCR primers comprised 60 Vbeta and 13 Jbeta primers. The table came from immunoSEQ multiplex PCR; TCRdb's copy has only in-frame clones and leaves some out. Of about 180,000 clones listed, approximately 80% are singletons. The receptor was isolated from a man younger than 35 in good health and CMV-seronegative. The source material was PBMCs.

CDR3 DNA: TGTGCCAGCAGCGCTACTAGCGGGGGCCATGGAGAGACCCAGTACTTC. It encodes CASSATSGGHGETQYF. The chain carries TRBV9 and TRBJ2-5; TRBD2 matches 11 bases. Trimming took 3 bases from V and 4 from J; bases not matched to a gene: 8. The germline CDR1 and CDR2 sequences are SGDLS and YYNGEE. This CDR3 is built from 16 residues.